This record looks at one TCR beta chain sequence and its context. The data derive from a study of cytomegalovirus exposure and HLA in healthy donors. The assay was immunoSEQ multiplex PCR, and TCRdb's table has in-frame clones only and misses some. The data contain under 250,000 clones, around nine tenths of them singletons. Germline V gene data show CDR1 as SGHRS and CDR2 as YFSETQ. The CDR3 is made up of 21 amino acids. After removal of 3 bases from V and 4 bases from J, the junction contained 19 bases not matched to a gene. This rearrangement joins TRBV5-1 to TRBJ2-3; 14 nucleotides match TRBD2. Sequencing was carried out using PBMCs. The receptor's source is a woman aged 18 to 35 in good health and CMV-seropositive. The CDR3 is CASSYSGTSGRKEHGPDTQYF. The CDR3 DNA sequence: TGCGCCAGCAGCTACTCCGGGACTAGCGGGAGAAAAGAGCACGGCCCAGATACGCAGTATTTT. The full variable domain, in which reference TRBV5-1 and TRBJ2-3 provide the parts outside the CDR3, is KAGVTQTPRYLIKTRGQQVTLSCSPISGHRSVSWYQQTPGQGLQFLFEYFSETQRNKGNFPGRFSGRQFSNSRSEMNVSTLELGDSALYLCASSYSGTSGRKEHGPDTQYFGPGTRLTVL.